This T cell receptor (beta chain) was sequenced during a study of CD8 T cells in Susac syndrome. Findings and caveats of the study: The study conceded that its TCR sequencing and HLA analysis involved relatively few individuals.

TCR beta was sequenced from blood CD8+ and CD4+ T cells. Through negative isolation, CD4+ and CD8+ T cells were obtained, while TEMRA cells were enriched using FACS. Looked up from germline, CDR1 is SGHVS and CDR2 is FQNEAQ. V gave up 5 bases and J gave up 4 bases, with 11 bases separating them. This CDR3 region has 13 residues. Random-hexamer reverse transcription was applied to about 0.45 to 1 ug RNA. Multiplex immunoSEQ PCR targeted 54 Vbeta and 13 Jbeta TCR beta segments. One entry per CDR3 protein, called by TCRdb with MiXCR from the immunoSEQ multiplex PCR reads. The data show under 200,000 distinct CDR3 sequences, 93% seen once. On this clonotype: Its antigen is currently unknown.

The source material was CD4+ T cells from PBMCs. The TCR originated in a human donor in good health. This chain uses TRBV7-8 with TRBJ2-5; D unclear. The CDR3 DNA is TGTGCCAGCAGCCAAGATTTCGTAGAGACCCAGTACTTC. This sequence encodes CASSQDFVETQYF.